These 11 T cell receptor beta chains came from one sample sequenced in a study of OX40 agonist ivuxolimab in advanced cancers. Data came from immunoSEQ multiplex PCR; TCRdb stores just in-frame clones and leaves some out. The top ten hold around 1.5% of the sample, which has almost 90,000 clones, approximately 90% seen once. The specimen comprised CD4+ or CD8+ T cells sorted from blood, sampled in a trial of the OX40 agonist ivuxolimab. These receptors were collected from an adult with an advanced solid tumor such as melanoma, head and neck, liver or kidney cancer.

CDR3 residues: CASKDSSSTDTQYF. In nucleotides, the CDR3 is TGTGCCAGCAAGGACAGTTCTAGCACAGATACGCAGTATTTT. V gene TRBV14 combines with J gene TRBJ2-3, with a tentative D call TRBD1 (6 bases). The CDR3 runs 14 residues. Germline V gene data show CDR1 as SGHDN and CDR2 as FVKESK. Trimming pared 7 bases from V and 0 bases from J, leaving 11 bases between.

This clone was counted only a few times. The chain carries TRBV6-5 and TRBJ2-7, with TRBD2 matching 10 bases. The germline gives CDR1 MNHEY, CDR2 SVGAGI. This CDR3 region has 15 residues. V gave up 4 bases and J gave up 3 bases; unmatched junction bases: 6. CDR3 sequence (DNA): TGTGCCAGCAGTTCGGCTAGCGGGGGTGACTACGAGCAGTACTTC. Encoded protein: CASSSASGGDYEQYF.

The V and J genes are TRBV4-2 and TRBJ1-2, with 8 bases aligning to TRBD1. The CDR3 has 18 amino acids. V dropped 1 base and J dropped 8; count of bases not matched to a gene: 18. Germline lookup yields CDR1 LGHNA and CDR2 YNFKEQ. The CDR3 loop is CASSQVSPGATGERGYTF. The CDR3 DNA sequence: TGTGCCAGCAGCCAAGTCTCCCCCGGGGCGACAGGGGAGAGGGGCTACACCTTC.

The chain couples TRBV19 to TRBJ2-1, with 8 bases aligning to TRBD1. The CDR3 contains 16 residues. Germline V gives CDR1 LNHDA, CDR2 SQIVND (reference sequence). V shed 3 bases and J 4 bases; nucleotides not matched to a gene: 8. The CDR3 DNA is TGTGCCAGTAGTATGCCCCGGGACAGGTTATACAATGAGCAGTTCTTC. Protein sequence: CASSMPRDRLYNEQFF.

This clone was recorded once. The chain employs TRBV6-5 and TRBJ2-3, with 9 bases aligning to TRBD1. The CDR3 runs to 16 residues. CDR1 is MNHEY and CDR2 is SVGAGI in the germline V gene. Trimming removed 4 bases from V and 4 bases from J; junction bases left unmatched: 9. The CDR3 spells CASSLQGAIGADTQYF. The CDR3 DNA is TGTGCCAGCAGTTTACAGGGGGCCATCGGGGCAGATACGCAGTATTTT.

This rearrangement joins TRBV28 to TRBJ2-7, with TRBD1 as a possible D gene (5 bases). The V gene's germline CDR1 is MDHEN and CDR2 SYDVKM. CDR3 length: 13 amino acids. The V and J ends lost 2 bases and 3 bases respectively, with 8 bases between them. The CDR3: CASSLSRVYEQYF. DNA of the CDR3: TGTGCCAGCAGTTTAAGCAGGGTCTACGAGCAGTACTTC.

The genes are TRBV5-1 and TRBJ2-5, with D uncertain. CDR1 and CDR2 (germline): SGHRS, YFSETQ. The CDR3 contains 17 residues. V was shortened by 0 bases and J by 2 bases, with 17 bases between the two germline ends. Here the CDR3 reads CASSLGGGRPMQETQYF. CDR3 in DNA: TGCGCCAGCAGCTTGGGAGGCGGCCGGCCTATGCAAGAGACCCAGTACTTC.

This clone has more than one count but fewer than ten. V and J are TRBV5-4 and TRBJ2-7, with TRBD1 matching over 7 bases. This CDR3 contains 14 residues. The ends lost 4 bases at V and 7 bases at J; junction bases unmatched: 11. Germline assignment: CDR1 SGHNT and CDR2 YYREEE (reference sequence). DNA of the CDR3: TGTGCCAGCAGCCCTAGACAGGGTACTGGGGAGCAGTACTTC. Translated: CASSPRQGTGEQYF.

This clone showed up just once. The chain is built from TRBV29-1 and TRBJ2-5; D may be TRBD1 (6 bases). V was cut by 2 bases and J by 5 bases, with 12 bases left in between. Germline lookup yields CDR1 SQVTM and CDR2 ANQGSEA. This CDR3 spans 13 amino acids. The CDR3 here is CSVELGAGETQYF. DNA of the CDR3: TGCAGCGTTGAATTGGGGGCTGGGGAGACCCAGTACTTC.

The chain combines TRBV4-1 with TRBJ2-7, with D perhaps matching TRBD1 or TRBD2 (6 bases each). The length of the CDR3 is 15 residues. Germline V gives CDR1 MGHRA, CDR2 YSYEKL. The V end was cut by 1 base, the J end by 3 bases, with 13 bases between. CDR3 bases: TGCGCCAGCAGCCAAGTGGGGGGCATGGACTACGAGCAGTACTTC. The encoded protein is CASSQVGGMDYEQYF.

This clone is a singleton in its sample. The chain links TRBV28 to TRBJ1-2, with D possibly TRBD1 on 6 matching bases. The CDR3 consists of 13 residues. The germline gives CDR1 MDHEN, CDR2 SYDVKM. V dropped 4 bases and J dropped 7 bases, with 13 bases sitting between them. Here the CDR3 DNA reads TGTGCCAGCAGTTCAAGGGGGTGGTCTGGCTACACCTTC. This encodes CASSSRGWSGYTF.